This TCR beta chain appears in the sequencing data of a study of T cells after yellow fever vaccination. Study-level points and caveats: Detected again after the booster were most primary-vaccination clones, at 95% to 98% CD4 and approximately 90% CD8. Researchers report a weaker secondary response that nonetheless peaked faster, day 5 versus 15.

Template switching with 5'RACE generated the TCR cDNA and added a universal primer site and UMIs. From the 5' RACE reads, TCRdb called clonotypes with MiXCR, one entry per CDR3 protein. There are about 630,000 distinct CDR3 sequences in the sample; approximately 13% occur only once, and 15% lies in the top ten. The CDR3 extends over 13 amino acids. Per germline, CDR1 LNHNV and CDR2 YYDKDF (reference sequence). This clonotype came up a few times. The antigen is undetermined. The junction does not match germline at one end; this may be a read error. The sequencing used PBMCs, collected on the day of the yellow fever booster vaccination. The chain carries TRBV15 and TRBJ2-7, with D unclear. The origin of this receptor is a man aged 30 to 45 who received the YFV17D yellow fever vaccine. The CDR3 DNA follows: TGTGCCACCAGCCGAGACAACAACTACGAGCAGTACTTC. Residues: CATSRDNNYEQYF.